This T cell receptor (beta chain) stems from a study of cytomegalovirus exposure and HLA in healthy donors. About the study: Inside one of the first data releases sat around 80 million unique TCRs taken from HLA-typed donors.

Primers for the PCR totalled 60 Vbeta and 13 Jbeta. TCRdb keeps only in-frame clones here, not all; method: immunoSEQ multiplex PCR. The sample consists of around 63,000 clones, about 80% of them appearing once. This receptor was obtained from a man aged 55 to 70 in good health and CMV-seropositive. Sequencing used PBMCs.

The CDR3 DNA reads TGTGCCAGCAGCCCGCACCGGACAGAGGTGAACACTGAAGCTTTCTTT. Translated: CASSPHRTEVNTEAFF. V gene TRBV11-3 combines with J gene TRBJ1-1; a weak D match, TRBD1 (6 bases). V shed 5 bases and J shed 0 bases, with 16 bases lying between them. Germline-derived CDR1 and CDR2 are SGHNT and YENEEA. This CDR3 is 16 amino acids long.